The 27 T cell receptor beta chains listed next were all sequenced from one sample in a study of blood T cell repertoires in COVID-19. Clones were sequenced by immunoSEQ multiplex PCR, and TCRdb holds only the in-frame ones, with some missing. The repertoire has about 240,000 clones, around 87% of them found once; the top ten carry about 3.5%. Sequencing was carried out using PBMCs or T cells enriched from blood (not recorded which). Every receptor here comes from a woman between 40 and 55 years old with acute COVID-19.

This sequence joins TRBV3-1 (or the pseudogene TRBV3-2) and TRBJ2-5; 12 bases are a match to TRBD2. Germline CDR1 and CDR2: LGHDT and YNNKEL (reference sequence). The CDR3 totals 16 residues. Germline trimming cut 4 bases from V and 5 bases from J; bases unmatched to any gene: 8. This CDR3 reads CASSRPTSGRGETQYF. DNA of the CDR3: TGTGCCAGCAGCCGCCCGACTAGCGGGAGAGGTGAGACCCAGTACTTC.

This chain uses TRBV27 with TRBJ1-3; TRBD1 might be the D (5 bases). V lost 6 bases and J lost 0, with 12 bases in between. This CDR3 comprises 15 residues. Germline V gene lookup returns CDR1 MNHEY and CDR2 SMNVEV (reference sequence). Here the CDR3 reads CASRQGALSGNTIYF. The CDR3 nucleotides read TGTGCCAGCAGGCAAGGGGCCCTCTCTGGAAACACCATATATTTT.

The chain recombines TRBV18 with TRBJ2-5, with D tentatively TRBD2 (5 bases). Germline values: CDR1 KGHSH, CDR2 LQKENI. V was shortened by 6 bases and J by 5 bases, with 13 bases between the two germline ends. The CDR3 is made up of 13 amino acids. The DNA for the CDR3 is TGTGCCAGCTCGGGAGAAGAGTGGGAGACCCAGTACTTC. The encoded protein is CASSGEEWETQYF.

The V and J genes are TRBV28 and TRBJ2-7, with 12 bases identical to TRBD2. The V gene end was trimmed by 5 bases and the J gene end by 0 bases; junction bases not matched to a gene: 11. The CDR3 extends over 18 amino acids. Germline V gene lookup returns CDR1 MDHEN and CDR2 SYDVKM. The CDR3 region has the DNA TGTGCCAGCAGTCTTAGGTCTAGCGGGAGGGCAATCTCCTACGAGCAGTACTTC. Translating it yields CASSLRSSGRAISYEQYF.

This clone appeared once. This chain links TRBV4-1 with TRBJ2-1, with 9 bases that match TRBD1. Per germline, CDR1 MGHRA and CDR2 YSYEKL. This CDR3 spans 16 amino acids. V lost 3 bases, J lost 5 bases, and 8 bases stayed unmatched. The CDR3, as DNA: TGCGCCAGCAGCCAGACCGGGACAGGGAAGCACAATGAGCAGTTCTTC. Encoded protein: CASSQTGTGKHNEQFF.

J is TRBJ2-1 and V is TRBV3-1 (or the pseudogene TRBV3-2); 11 bases are a match to TRBD2. The V gene end was trimmed by 2 bases and the J gene end by 9 bases; junction bases not matched to a gene: 9. The CDR3 loop spans 16 amino acids. From germline, CDR1 is LGHDT and CDR2 YNNKEL (reference sequence). The CDR3 DNA reads as TGTGCCAGCAGCCAAACTACTAGCGGGAGCATTAGTGAGCAGTTCTTC. Its translation is CASSQTTSGSISEQFF.

The chain has TRBV14 and TRBJ2-7, with TRBD1 matching 7 bases. The CDR3 is 14 residues long. Unmatched junction bases numbered 5, after V lost 5 bases and J lost 1 base. Germline loops: CDR1 SGHDN, CDR2 FVKESK. The CDR3 sequence is CASSSRQGSYEQYF. CDR3 DNA sequence: TGTGCCAGCAGCTCGCGACAGGGTTCCTACGAGCAGTACTTC.

The V gene is TRBV5-1, the J gene TRBJ1-3; 9 positions match TRBD1. CDR3 length: 18 amino acids. J was trimmed by 0 bases and V by 1 base; bases with no gene match: 8. CDR1 is SGHRS and CDR2 is YFSETQ in the germline V gene. The DNA for the CDR3 is TGCGCCAGCAGCTTGACGGGACAGGGTGCGGACTCTGGAAACACCATATATTTT. Translated, it gives CASSLTGQGADSGNTIYF.

This rearrangement joins TRBV10-1 to TRBJ2-3; TRBD2 aligns across 13 bases. The germline gives CDR1 WNHNN, CDR2 SYGVQD (reference sequence). The V segment lost 6 bases and the J segment 8 bases; nucleotides outside the gene matches: 11. The CDR3 is 16 residues long. DNA of the CDR3: TGCGCCAGCAGCAGGACTAGCGGGAGTGGGGGGGGTACGCAGTATTTT. Encoded protein: CASSRTSGSGGGTQYF.

The rearrangement joins TRBV5-1 to TRBJ2-2; D uncertain. This CDR3 spans 13 amino acids. In germline, CDR1 is SGHRS, CDR2 YFSETQ. V shed 4 bases and J shed 3 bases, with 7 bases lying between them. The CDR3 bases are TGCGCCAGCAGCGTAACAGACACCGGGGAGCTGTTTTTT. This codes for CASSVTDTGELFF.

V is TRBV19 and J is TRBJ2-3, with 11 positions matching TRBD2. The trim removed 1 base at V and 4 bases at J, leaving 7 bases unmatched. Germline V gives CDR1 LNHDA, CDR2 SQIVND (reference sequence). This CDR3 comprises 17 residues. Written as DNA, the CDR3 is TGTGCCAGTAGTATAGTTTTAACTAGCGGGAGCTCAGATACGCAGTATTTT. This sequence encodes CASSIVLTSGSSDTQYF.

The gene calls are TRBV5-1 and TRBJ1-5, with 8 bases fitting TRBD1. V lost 4 bases to trimming and J lost 5 bases; unmatched junction nucleotides: 11. CDR1 SGHRS and CDR2 YFSETQ come from the germline V gene. The CDR3 has 16 amino acids. Here the CDR3 reads CASSPGQGSLHQPQHF. The CDR3 DNA reads as TGCGCCAGCAGCCCCGGACAGGGTAGTCTTCATCAGCCCCAGCATTTT.

This sequence joins TRBV6-4 and TRBJ2-1; 7 bases agree with TRBD2. The CDR3 has 14 amino acids. Germline V gene sequence: CDR1 MRHNA, CDR2 SNTAGT. Germline trimming cut 3 bases from V and 10 bases from J; bases unmatched to any gene: 9. Here the CDR3 reads CASSEEDLAVEQFF. Written as DNA, the CDR3 is TGTGCCAGCAGTGAGGAGGATCTAGCGGTCGAGCAGTTCTTC.

This clone was picked up a small number of times. One junction end does not reproduce the germline sequence, and a read error may be involved. The chain recombines TRBV7-3 with TRBJ1-1, with D possibly matching TRBD1 (5 bases). The germline CDR1 and CDR2 sequences are SGHTA and FQGTGA. The CDR3 runs 15 residues. The DNA for the CDR3 is TGTGCCAGCAGCCCCCCAACACGGGACTCGAGCGGGGAGGGGTTT. This translates into CASSPPTRDSSGEGF.

The chain joins TRBV30 to TRBJ2-7, with 7 bases fitting TRBD1. The CDR3 has 13 amino acids. V gave up 1 base and J gave up 5 bases; unmatched junction bases: 5. CDR1 is GTSNPN and CDR2 is SVGIG in the germline V gene (reference sequence). DNA of the CDR3: TGTGCCTGGAGTGGGGGGACAGTGGACGAGCAGTACTTC. It yields the protein CAWSGGTVDEQYF. Combining the CDR3 with reference TRBV30 and TRBJ2-7 gives the whole variable domain SQTIHQWPATLVQPVGSPLSLECTVEGTSNPNLYWYRQAAGRGLQLLFYSVGIGQISSEVPQNLSASRPQDRQFILSSKKLLLSDSGFYLCAWSGGTVDEQYFGPGTRLTVT.

This chain uses TRBV6-1 with TRBJ1-4; the D is unclear. Germline V gene sequence: CDR1 MNHNS, CDR2 SASEGT. The CDR3 consists of 14 residues. V gave up 3 bases and J gave up 8 bases, with 13 bases separating them. The CDR3 DNA follows: TGTGCCAGCAGTGACATTGAGGGTCGCGAAAAACTGTTTTTT. Translated, it gives CASSDIEGREKLFF.

CDR3 in amino acids: CASSPRGRYNEQFF. CDR3 nucleotides: TGTGCCAGCAGCCCGCGGGGCCGGTACAATGAGCAGTTCTTC. The chain uses TRBV9 and TRBJ2-1, with a possible D match to TRBD2 (6 bases). Germline V gene sequence: CDR1 SGDLS, CDR2 YYNGEE. This CDR3 has 14 residues. V shed 4 bases and J shed 4 bases, with 12 bases lying between them.

V and J are TRBV24-1 and TRBJ1-4, with 7 positions matching TRBD1. The J segment lost 7 bases and the V segment lost 2 bases, leaving 9 bases of the junction unmatched. CDR3 length: 16 amino acids. CDR1 is KGHDR, CDR2 SFDVKD, per germline. The CDR3 bases are TGTGCCACCAGTGATTCACTCGACAGGGCCGGTGAAAAACTGTTTTTT. It encodes CATSDSLDRAGEKLFF.

The V call is TRBV9, the J call TRBJ2-3; D possibly corresponds to TRBD2 (5 bases). CDR1 is SGDLS and CDR2 is YYNGEE in the germline V gene. V was clipped by 0 bases and J by 7 bases, with 12 bases between them. The CDR3 consists of 14 residues. The DNA of the CDR3 is TGTGCCAGCAGCGTAGGTGGTAGCGTAAATACGCAGTATTTT. This codes for CASSVGGSVNTQYF.

The rearrangement joins TRBV15 to TRBJ1-3; D gene uncertain. CDR1 is LNHNV and CDR2 is YYDKDF in the germline V gene (reference sequence). V was pared by 0 bases and J by 4 bases, with 10 bases between. This CDR3 has 15 amino acids. Written as DNA, the CDR3 is TGTGCCACCAGCAGAGATAGTGGGCGCGGAAACACCATATATTTT. Translating it yields CATSRDSGRGNTIYF.

This clone was detected a few times. The rearrangement joins TRBV5-4 to TRBJ2-3, with 7 bases aligning to TRBD2. CDR3 length equals 16 residues. The germline V gene encodes CDR1 SGHNT and CDR2 YYREEE (reference sequence). The J segment lost 7 bases and the V segment lost 4 bases, leaving 15 bases of the junction unmatched. CDR3 DNA sequence: TGTGCCAGCAGCATCCCCTTAGGACTAGAGGCCCATACGCAGTATTTT. Encoded protein: CASSIPLGLEAHTQYF.

The chain links TRBV11-3 to TRBJ2-1; 10 bases are a match to TRBD2. The CDR3 contains 16 residues. Unmatched junction bases numbered 6, after V lost 1 base and J lost 6 bases. Germline CDR1 and CDR2: SGHNT and YENEEA. The CDR3 coding sequence is TGTGCCAGCAGCTTAGGCACTAGCGGGATAGGCAATGAGCAGTTCTTC. Translated: CASSLGTSGIGNEQFF. Together with reference TRBV11-3 and TRBJ2-1, the CDR3 gives the full variable domain: EAGVVQSPRYKIIEKKQPVAFWCNPISGHNTLYWYLQNLGQGPELLIRYENEEAVDDSQLPKDRFSAERLKGVDSTLKIQPAELGDSAVYLCASSLGTSGIGNEQFFGPGTRLTVL.

The CDR3 spells CASSAGTSGSITDTQYF. The CDR3 coding sequence is TGTGCCAGCAGCGCTGGGACTAGCGGGAGTATTACAGATACGCAGTATTTT. The V and J genes are TRBV9 and TRBJ2-3; 14 bases align to TRBD2. V lost 3 bases, J lost 3 bases, and 6 bases stayed unmatched. This CDR3 comprises 17 residues. Per germline, CDR1 SGDLS and CDR2 YYNGEE.

In its sample, this clone was seen once. The chain combines TRBV3-1 (or the pseudogene TRBV3-2) with TRBJ1-6; TRBD1 might be the D (6 bases). Trimming stripped 4 bases from V and 14 bases from J, with 24 bases between. This CDR3 is built from 16 residues. Germline-derived CDR1 and CDR2 are LGHDT and YNNKEL (reference sequence). The CDR3 spells CASSPTSAGARGTLHF. The CDR3 coding sequence is TGTGCCAGCAGCCCCACGTCGGCAGGGGCCCGAGGGACCCTCCACTTT.

The V gene is TRBV5-1, the J gene TRBJ2-6; no clear D gene. Germline values: CDR1 SGHRS, CDR2 YFSETQ. The CDR3 totals 14 residues. Trimming took off 4 bases at V and 0 bases at J, with 5 bases between the two ends. The CDR3 DNA sequence: TGCGCCAGCAGCCAAAACTCTGGGGCCAACGTCCTGACTTTC. This sequence encodes CASSQNSGANVLTF.

The chain couples TRBV14 to TRBJ2-7; 7 nucleotides line up with TRBD2. The trim removed 6 bases at V and 1 base at J, leaving 9 bases unmatched. CDR1 is SGHDN and CDR2 is FVKESK in the germline V gene. The CDR3 has 15 amino acids. CDR3 in DNA: TGTGCCAGCAGGGACTCACGGGAGGCATCCTACGAGCAGTACTTC. Protein product: CASRDSREASYEQYF.

Only a few counts were recorded for this clone. V is TRBV24-1 and J is TRBJ2-2; D perhaps matches TRBD1 (6 bases). CDR1 and CDR2 (germline): KGHDR, SFDVKD. V was trimmed by 6 bases and J by 5 bases, leaving 12 bases between them. This CDR3 is built from 14 residues. CDR3: CATSKVTGTGELFF. CDR3 sequence (DNA): TGTGCCACCAGTAAAGTTACAGGGACCGGGGAGCTGTTTTTT.